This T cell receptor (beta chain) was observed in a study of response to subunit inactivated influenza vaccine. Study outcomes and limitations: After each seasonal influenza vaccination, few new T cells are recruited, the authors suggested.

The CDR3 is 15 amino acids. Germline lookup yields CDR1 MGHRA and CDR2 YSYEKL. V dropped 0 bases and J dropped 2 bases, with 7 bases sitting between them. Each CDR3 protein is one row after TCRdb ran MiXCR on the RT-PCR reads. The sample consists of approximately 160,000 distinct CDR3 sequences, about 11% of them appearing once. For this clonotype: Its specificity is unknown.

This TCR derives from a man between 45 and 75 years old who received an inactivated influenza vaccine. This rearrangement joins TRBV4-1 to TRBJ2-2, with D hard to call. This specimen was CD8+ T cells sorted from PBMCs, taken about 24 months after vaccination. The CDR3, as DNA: TGCGCCAGCAGCCAAGATTATCACAACACCGGGGAGCTGTTTTTT. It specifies CASSQDYHNTGELFF.